The next 31 T cell receptor beta chains were all read from a single sample in a study of T cell repertoires in cytomegalovirus infection. TCRdb called the reads again in MiXCR, with one record for every CDR3 protein. The sample lists around 100,000 distinct CDR3 sequences, 16% seen once, with more than 7% in the top ten. The sample comprised PBMCs. The receptors stem from a human donor in good health (CMV status not recorded). Some clones in this sample may be carry-over from other donors' samples.

The table lists this clonotype with many counts. The genes are TRBV7-2 and TRBJ2-7; 9 positions match TRBD1. Germline V gene data show CDR1 as SGHTA and CDR2 as FQGNSA. V gave up 5 bases and J gave up 3 bases; unmatched junction bases: 5. The CDR3 runs to 14 residues. CDR3 protein: CASSLGTGYYEQYF. Written as DNA, the CDR3 is TGTGCCAGCAGCCTTGGGACAGGGTACTACGAGCAGTACTTC.

The table lists this clonotype with a few counts. The chain recombines TRBV11-1 with TRBJ2-5; D not certain. Germline CDR1 and CDR2: SGHAT and FQDESV (reference sequence). This CDR3 region has 11 residues. The ends were cut back, 5 bases at V and 7 bases at J, with 8 bases in the middle. The CDR3 protein is CASSPSGTQYF. DNA for the CDR3: TGTGCCAGCAGCCCCTCGGGGACCCAGTACTTC.

The sample holds many counts of this clonotype. The CDR3 spells CASSPDRAWGGTEAFF. CDR3 bases: TGTGCCAGCAGCCCGGACAGGGCCTGGGGGGGCACTGAAGCTTTCTTT. The V gene is TRBV7-9, the J gene TRBJ1-1; TRBD1 matches 8 bases. Germline V gives CDR1 SEHNR, CDR2 FQNEAQ (reference sequence). With V trimmed by 5 bases and J by 4 bases, 12 bases remained unmatched. There are 16 residues in the CDR3.

V usage is TRBV14 and J usage is TRBJ2-1, with D uncertain. The CDR3 totals 14 residues. Germline V gene lookup returns CDR1 SGHDN and CDR2 FVKESK. The V end lost 1 base, the J end lost 1 base, and 5 bases lay between the germline ends. The CDR3 is CASSQGNSYNEQFF. The CDR3 DNA is TGTGCCAGCAGCCAAGGAAATTCCTACAATGAGCAGTTCTTC.

This clonotype was seen a few times. This rearrangement joins TRBV19 to TRBJ2-7; D is undetermined. This CDR3 comprises 14 residues. V was shortened by 3 bases and J by 3 bases, with 12 bases between the two germline ends. The V gene's germline CDR1 is LNHDA and CDR2 SQIVND (reference sequence). For the CDR3, the DNA is TGTGCCAGTAGTATGGCAGTGTCAAACTACGAGCAGTACTTC. Its translation is CASSMAVSNYEQYF.

The genes are TRBV5-4 and TRBJ2-3, with 7 bases identical to TRBD1. Germline assignment: CDR1 SGHNT and CDR2 YYREEE (reference sequence). The CDR3 contains 16 residues. After removal of 4 bases from V and 3 bases from J, the junction contained 11 bases not matched to a gene. The CDR3 reads CASSREVQGITDTQYF. The CDR3 DNA is TGTGCCAGCAGCCGCGAAGTACAGGGGATTACAGATACGCAGTATTTT. Looking up the rest from reference TRBV5-4 and TRBJ2-3 gives the full variable domain: ETGVTQSPTHLIKTRGQQVTLRCSSQSGHNTVSWYQQALGQGPQFIFQYYREEENGRGNFPPRFSGLQFPNYSSELNVNALELDDSALYLCASSREVQGITDTQYFGPGTRLTVL.

Many counts were recorded for this clonotype. The chain employs TRBV7-9 and TRBJ2-2, with 9 bases lining up with TRBD1. V lost 3 bases and J lost 0; bases outside the gene matches: 11. CDR3 size: 19 residues. Germline lookup yields CDR1 SEHNR and CDR2 FQNEAQ (reference sequence). The CDR3 loop is CASSFVPGQGLSNTGELFF. CDR3 sequence (DNA): TGTGCCAGCAGCTTCGTCCCGGGACAGGGATTGTCGAACACCGGGGAGCTGTTTTTT. The variable domain in full, completed from reference TRBV7-9 and TRBJ2-2, reads DTGVSQNPRHKITKRGQNVTFRCDPISEHNRLYWYRQTLGQGPEFLTYFQNEAQLEKSRLLSDRFSAERPKGSFSTLEIQRTEQGDSAMYLCASSFVPGQGLSNTGELFFGEGSRLTVL.

This clonotype appeared many times. The chain couples TRBV7-2 to TRBJ2-2; 8 positions agree with TRBD1. The CDR3 length is 14 residues. Germline V lookup: CDR1 SGHTA, CDR2 FQGNSA. Trimming removed 5 bases from V and 7 bases from J; junction bases left unmatched: 6. The CDR3 reads CASSRTGSVGELFF. CDR3 sequence (DNA): TGTGCCAGCAGCCGGACAGGGAGTGTCGGGGAGCTGTTTTTT.

This clonotype was picked up a small number of times. The rearrangement uses TRBV12-3 or TRBV12-4 and TRBJ2-5; 10 positions match TRBD2. After removal of 9 bases from V and 5 bases from J, the junction contained 9 bases not matched to a gene. CDR3 size: 14 residues. CDR3 sequence reads: CASQRGGRGETQYF. The CDR3 region has the DNA TGTGCCAGTCAGCGGGGGGGCCGAGGGGAGACCCAGTACTTC.

The rearrangement links TRBV20-1 to TRBJ1-4, with D perhaps matching TRBD1 (6 bases). The ends were cut back, 5 bases at V and 0 bases at J, with 22 bases in the middle. Germline CDR1 reads DFQATT; CDR2 reads SNEGSKA (reference sequence). CDR3 size: 18 residues. CDR3 in amino acids: CSAEPGTPDITTNEKLFF. Here the CDR3 DNA reads TGCAGTGCTGAACCTGGGACACCCGATATTACAACTAATGAAAAACTGTTTTTT.

The V and J genes are TRBV20-1 and TRBJ2-5; 10 bases match TRBD2. The V segment lost 1 base and the J segment 5 bases; nucleotides outside the gene matches: 7. The CDR3 length is 15 residues. The germline V gene has CDR1 DFQATT and CDR2 SNEGSKA (reference sequence). CDR3 residues: CSARASGGRRETQYF. The CDR3 nucleotides are TGCAGTGCTAGAGCTAGCGGGGGCCGACGGGAGACCCAGTACTTC.

This clonotype came up a few times. The chain carries TRBV2 and TRBJ2-4; tentatively, D is TRBD1 (5 bases). The CDR3 sequence is 14 residues long. The V end lost 2 bases, the J end lost 3 bases, and 8 bases lay between the germline ends. Germline V lookup: CDR1 SNHLY, CDR2 FYNNEI. Written as DNA, the CDR3 is TGTGCCAGCAGTGAACGACAGAACAAAAACATTCAGTACTTC. Its translation is CASSERQNKNIQYF.

This clonotype showed up many times. The chain couples TRBV7-2 to TRBJ2-2; possibly TRBD2 for D (6 bases). The V gene's germline CDR1 is SGHTA and CDR2 FQGNSA. The CDR3 runs to 15 residues. The V and J ends lost 4 bases and 2 bases respectively, with 11 bases between them. The CDR3, as DNA: TGTGCCAGCAGCTCGTGGCGGGGTAACACCGGGGAGCTGTTTTTT. It is translated as CASSSWRGNTGELFF.

This clonotype was seen many times. The chain uses TRBV7-2 and TRBJ1-1, with D tentatively TRBD1 (5 bases). Germline V gives CDR1 SGHTA, CDR2 FQGNSA. Trimming left V 1 base short and J 4 bases short, with 13 bases between. The length of the CDR3 is 15 residues. The CDR3 region has the DNA TGTGCCAGCAGCTTAGGGGTAGGGGACCCCACTGAAGCTTTCTTT. Its translation: CASSLGVGDPTEAFF.

This clonotype was recorded at least ten times. CDR3 sequence: CSVRPAKPDTGTQYF. In DNA, the CDR3 is TGCAGCGTTCGACCTGCAAAGCCGGATACAGGGACCCAGTACTTC. The rearrangement links TRBV29-1 to TRBJ2-5, with D possibly being TRBD1 (5 bases). Germline values: CDR1 SQVTM, CDR2 ANQGSEA. With 5 bases removed from V and 7 bases from J, the gap between germline ends came to 23 bases. The CDR3 is 15 amino acids.

Concerning this clonotype: Possible read error: a much larger clone is one base away. This chain joins TRBV20-1 and TRBJ2-7; D remains ambiguous. Trimming left V 3 bases short and J 1 base short, with 13 bases between. The germline gives CDR1 DFQATT, CDR2 SNEGSKA (reference sequence). The CDR3 runs to 14 residues. The DNA of the CDR3 is TGCAGTGCTAGTGCCGGGTCAGTGTCCTACGAGCAGTACTTC. Encoded protein: CSASAGSVSYEQYF.

This clonotype was detected ten times or more. J is TRBJ1-1 and V is TRBV5-1; 8 bases align to TRBD1. Trimming removed 5 bases from V and 1 base from J; junction bases left unmatched: 4. This CDR3 has 14 amino acids. Germline V gives CDR1 SGHRS, CDR2 YFSETQ. The CDR3 loop reads CASSPGTGNTEAFF. In DNA, the CDR3 is TGCGCCAGCAGTCCGGGGACAGGGAACACTGAAGCTTTCTTT.

This clonotype was observed at least ten times. The chain employs TRBV28 and TRBJ2-7; either TRBD1 or TRBD2 may fit D (5 bases each). The germline V gene encodes CDR1 MDHEN and CDR2 SYDVKM. The length of the CDR3 is 15 residues. The V gene lost 10 bases and the J gene lost 4 bases, with 23 bases spanning the gap. CDR3 in DNA: TGTGCCACCGGATACCGGGACCGTGTTGGGTACGAGCAGTACTTC. Its translation is CATGYRDRVGYEQYF.

V gene TRBV20-1 combines with J gene TRBJ1-2, with D uncertain. Deletions cut 3 bases from V and 6 bases from J, with 8 bases between. Germline V CDR1 and CDR2: DFQATT, SNEGSKA (reference sequence). There are 11 residues in the CDR3. The CDR3 DNA follows: TGCAGTGCTAGCTATAGAGATGGCTACACCTTC. Its translation: CSASYRDGYTF.

In this sample, this clonotype turned up many times. This chain joins TRBV15 and TRBJ2-3; 8 bases align to TRBD2. V was pared by 0 bases and J by 2 bases, with 4 bases of the junction left unmatched. Germline V lookup: CDR1 LNHNV, CDR2 YYDKDF (reference sequence). CDR3 length: 16 residues. The CDR3 spells CATSRDRAGATDTQYF. The CDR3 DNA is TGTGCCACCAGCAGAGATAGAGCGGGGGCCACAGATACGCAGTATTTT.

This clonotype was observed at least ten times. V is TRBV7-2 and J is TRBJ2-5; D gene ambiguous. Germline assignment: CDR1 SGHTA and CDR2 FQGNSA. CDR3 length equals 15 residues. Trimming took 5 bases from V and 3 from J, leaving 16 bases between them. CDR3 sequence: CASSLDGRLEETQYF. The CDR3 DNA reads TGTGCCAGCAGCCTGGACGGGCGGCTCGAAGAGACCCAGTACTTC.

This clonotype occurred many times. J is TRBJ1-5 and V is TRBV12-3 or TRBV12-4, with a possible D match to TRBD1 (5 bases). The germline V and J ends were trimmed by 3 bases and 6 bases, with 15 bases remaining between them. This CDR3 contains 15 residues. CDR3 coding DNA: TGTGCCAGCAGTTTTGGTGACAGTGGAGGTCAGCCCCAGCATTTT. Translated, it gives CASSFGDSGGQPQHF.

This clonotype was observed at least ten times. The chain employs TRBV12-3 or TRBV12-4 and TRBJ2-1; a weak D match, TRBD2 (6 bases). CDR3 size: 15 residues. V lost 5 bases and J 2 bases, leaving 13 bases between the germline ends. CDR3 protein: CASSPGSGAYNEQFF. CDR3 in DNA: TGTGCCAGCAGTCCTGGCTCGGGGGCCTACAATGAGCAGTTCTTC.

The chain carries TRBV12-3 or TRBV12-4 and TRBJ2-3; 8 positions agree with TRBD1. This CDR3 contains 15 residues. V shed 4 bases, J shed 0 bases, and the junction held 3 bases outside the gene matches. The CDR3 is CASSWTGISTDTQYF. The CDR3 DNA reads TGTGCCAGCAGTTGGACAGGGATTAGCACAGATACGCAGTATTTT.

The rearrangement links TRBV7-2 to TRBJ2-3; the D is unclear. CDR1 and CDR2 (germline): SGHTA, FQGNSA. Trimming shortened V by 5 bases and J by 6 bases, and 9 bases separated the two germline ends. This CDR3 region has 12 residues. The DNA of the CDR3 is TGTGCCAGCAGCCGATATGGGGATACGCAGTATTTT. This translates into CASSRYGDTQYF.

This clonotype has more than one count but fewer than ten. This chain uses TRBV7-9 with TRBJ1-2; the D gene is possibly TRBD1 (6 bases). Germline CDR1 and CDR2: SEHNR and FQNEAQ (reference sequence). Trimming took 6 bases from V and 4 from J, leaving 15 bases between them. This CDR3 has 14 amino acids. The CDR3 protein is CASRSNDRPYGYTF. The CDR3 region has the DNA TGTGCCAGCAGATCCAATGACAGGCCCTATGGCTACACCTTC.

This CDR3 reads CASARGVPPDTQYF. In DNA form, the CDR3 reads TGCGCCTCTGCGAGGGGGGTCCCACCAGATACGCAGTATTTT. This chain uses TRBV5-1 with TRBJ2-3; D assignment may be TRBD1 or TRBD2 (6 bases each). The CDR3 extends over 14 amino acids. The germline V gene has CDR1 SGHRS and CDR2 YFSETQ. The V and J ends lost 10 bases and 4 bases respectively, with 19 bases between them.

This clonotype has a count of ten or more. In DNA, the CDR3 is TGTGCCAGCAGCCCCGACGGGGGGGCTCAGCCCCAGCATTTT. It specifies CASSPDGGAQPQHF. The chain couples TRBV7-9 to TRBJ1-5; D is possibly TRBD1 (6 bases). V was pared by 5 bases and J by 6 bases, with 14 bases between. Germline-derived CDR1 and CDR2 are SEHNR and FQNEAQ (reference sequence). This CDR3 spans 14 amino acids.

CDR3 protein: CASSRFGGPAGYTF. CDR3 in DNA: TGTGCCAGCAGCCGGTTCGGGGGCCCTGCGGGCTACACCTTC. The V and J genes are TRBV6-2 or TRBV6-3 and TRBJ1-2, with D perhaps matching TRBD1 (6 bases). This CDR3 has 14 amino acids. Deletions cut 6 bases from V and 8 bases from J, with 19 bases between. From germline, CDR1 is MNHEY and CDR2 SVGEGT.

The chain links TRBV20-1 to TRBJ2-3, with a possible D match to TRBD2 (5 bases). The CDR3 loop spans 13 amino acids. V was cut by 5 bases and J by 0 bases, with 9 bases left in between. The germline V gene encodes CDR1 DFQATT and CDR2 SNEGSKA (reference sequence). The CDR3 DNA reads as TGCAGTGCTCGTCGAGGGAGCACAGATACGCAGTATTTT. Translating gives CSARRGSTDTQYF.

The chain joins TRBV7-9 to TRBJ1-1; D gene unclear. Germline V CDR1 and CDR2: SEHNR, FQNEAQ (reference sequence). The CDR3 sequence is 15 residues long. The V end lost 1 base, the J end lost 0 bases, and 9 bases lay between the germline ends. CDR3 region: CASSLVRQMNTEAFF. The CDR3 coding sequence is TGTGCCAGCAGCTTAGTCCGGCAGATGAACACTGAAGCTTTCTTT.